These 5 T cell receptor beta chains were sequenced from one sample in a study of cytomegalovirus exposure and HLA in healthy donors. 60 Vbeta and 13 Jbeta primers were used in PCR. TCRdb's table, derived via immunoSEQ multiplex PCR, lists solely in-frame clones and lacks some. The sample has fewer than 200,000 clones, more than 75% seen once. Sequencing was performed on PBMCs. The receptors derive from a girl under two years old in good health and CMV-seronegative.

The chain recombines TRBV30 with TRBJ1-2; 10 bases are shared with TRBD1. The CDR3 runs 13 residues. Germline values: CDR1 GTSNPN, CDR2 SVGIG (reference sequence). Losses at the gene ends were 3 bases for V and 6 bases for J; bases not matched to a gene: 4. This CDR3 reads CAWRPTGGNGYTF. Written as DNA, the CDR3 is TGTGCCTGGAGACCGACAGGGGGCAATGGCTACACCTTC. The full variable domain, its missing parts supplied by reference TRBV30 and TRBJ1-2, is SQTIHQWPATLVQPVGSPLSLECTVEGTSNPNLYWYRQAAGRGLQLLFYSVGIGQISSEVPQNLSASRPQDRQFILSSKKLLLSDSGFYLCAWRPTGGNGYTFGSGTRLTVV.

CDR3 region: CASRIGSGPYNEQFF. For the CDR3, the DNA is TGTGCCAGCAGGATCGGGAGTGGCCCCTACAATGAGCAGTTCTTC. J is TRBJ2-1 and V is TRBV6-5; TRBD2 might be the D (6 bases). This CDR3 contains 15 residues. Trimming cost V 6 bases and J 2 bases, with 14 bases left between them. CDR1 is MNHEY and CDR2 is SVGAGI in the germline V gene.

The rearrangement uses TRBV30 and TRBJ1-3, with TRBD1 matching 7 bases. The V gene's germline CDR1 is GTSNPN and CDR2 SVGIG (reference sequence). This CDR3 has 15 amino acids. The trim removed 3 bases at V and 0 bases at J, leaving 5 bases unmatched. The chain's CDR3 is CAWSPGGFSGNTIYF. DNA of the CDR3: TGTGCCTGGAGCCCAGGGGGTTTCTCTGGAAACACCATATATTTT.

The V call is TRBV19, the J call TRBJ1-5; TRBD1 is a possible D gene (6 bases). This CDR3 has 14 amino acids. Germline V CDR1 and CDR2: LNHDA, SQIVND (reference sequence). V shed 6 bases and J shed 2 bases, with 11 bases lying between them. CDR3 nucleotides: TGTGCCAGTAGCGGAGCAGGGGGCAATCAGCCCCAGCATTTT. Encoded protein: CASSGAGGNQPQHF. The whole variable domain, filled in from reference TRBV19 and TRBJ1-5, reads DGGITQSPKYLFRKEGQNVTLSCEQNLNHDAMYWYRQDPGQGLRLIYYSQIVNDFQKGDIAEGYSVSREKKESFPLTVTSAQKNPTAFYLCASSGAGGNQPQHFGDGTRLSIL.

The chain recombines TRBV9 with TRBJ2-1; 7 bases fit TRBD2. The CDR3 is made up of 14 amino acids. The ends lost 3 bases at V and 6 bases at J; junction bases unmatched: 6. Germline CDR1 reads SGDLS; CDR2 reads YYNGEE. Here the CDR3 reads CASSGGSDPNEQFF. CDR3 DNA sequence: TGTGCCAGCAGCGGCGGGAGTGATCCCAATGAGCAGTTCTTC.